The T cell receptor delta chain under discussion was sequenced for a study of γδ T cells in repeated Plasmodium falciparum infection (dated by TCRdb to about 2021). Describing the broader study: In the natural-infection arm, Malian children exposed to intense seasonal malaria transmission were enrolled and compared against age and gender matched Australian children. Four controlled human malaria infections were administered to roughly five malaria-naive U.S. adults over around 620 days by bites from P. falciparum NF54-infected Anopheles stephensi mosquitoes. Samples from controlled-infection subjects were taken at baseline, right before selected infections, and 21 days after each infection. Malian gammadelta TCR repertoires were analysed cross-sectionally during no-transmission periods and were analysed longitudinally across acute febrile malaria episodes. The study examined how repeated Plasmodium falciparum infection shapes the human gammadelta T cell repertoire, using natural infection in Mali and controlled human malaria infection.

Broad study findings and their caveats: The Malian cohort came from a small rural village of predominantly one ethnic group, limiting generalizability. Analysis of inter-individual variability in gammadelta T cell responses was limited by the small size of the controlled-infection cohort. Vgamma9/Vdelta2+ TCR repertoires showed a highly stable polyclonal repertoire over time and infection, with many inter-individual overlapping TCRgamma sequences. Waves of new clonotype selection in Vdelta2-negative, largely Vdelta1+, gammadelta TCR repertoires appeared to be driven by repeated controlled infections. Vdelta2-negative gammadelta TCR repertoires from Malian children appeared more clonally expanded, less diverse and less shared than those of Australian children.

For bulk TCR repertoire analysis, Vgamma9/Vdelta2+ and Vdelta2-negative gammadelta T cell populations were isolated by flow sorting from peripheral blood mononuclear cells. The library was obtained by multiplex PCR. Reads for this sample came from an Illumina MiSeq. Both TCR gamma (TRG) and TCR delta (TRD) chains were sequenced from each sorted gammadelta T cell sample. The study's processing was this. Repertoire analyses included clonotype tree plots, accumulated frequency of the top 20 clonotypes, diversity index (DI) and D75 metrics. TCRdb reran clone calling on the public reads with CATT; rows sharing one DNA sequence were then combined. These V and J calls rely on TCRdb rather than the paper's analysis. Within this sample are around 52,000 delta-chain clones, with around 1.7% of them counted one time only. About 15% of the sample belongs to the ten largest clones. This clone was recorded many times. It lacks a known antigen. The protein recorded in TCRdb matches a much larger clone and deviates from this DNA's translation at residue 11, suggesting a read error; the protein here is obtained by translating the DNA.

Trimming at the junction amounts to 2 bases on V and 4 bases on J, and the germline ends lie 17 bases apart. Including the terminal cysteine and phenylalanine, the CDR3 comprises 16 residues. Just CDR3 DNA is preserved here, 48 bases in frame from base 1. The germline V gene supplies CDR1 TSWWSYY and CDR2 QGS. Recombination linked TRDV1 to TRDJ1; too little of a D gene remains to name it. This sequence originates from a pool of human donors (malaria-infected and uninfected, not separated). The sequencing sample was made of gamma-delta T cells from blood. At the DNA level, the sequence is TGTGCTCTTGGGGAAACGACGCGCTGGTTAAGCGATAAACTCATCTTT. It specifies CALGETTRWLSDKLIF.